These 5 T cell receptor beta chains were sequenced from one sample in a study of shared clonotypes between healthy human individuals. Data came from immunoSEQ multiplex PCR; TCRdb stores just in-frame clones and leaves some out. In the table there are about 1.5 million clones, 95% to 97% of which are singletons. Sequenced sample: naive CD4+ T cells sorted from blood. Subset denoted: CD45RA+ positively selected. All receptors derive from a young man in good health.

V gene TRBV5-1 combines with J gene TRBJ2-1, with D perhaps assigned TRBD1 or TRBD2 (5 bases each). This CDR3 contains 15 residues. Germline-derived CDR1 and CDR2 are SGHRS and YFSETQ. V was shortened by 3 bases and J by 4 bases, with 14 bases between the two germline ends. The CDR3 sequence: CASSWTGTSYNEQFF. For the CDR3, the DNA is TGCGCCAGCAGCTGGACCGGGACCAGTTACAATGAGCAGTTCTTC.

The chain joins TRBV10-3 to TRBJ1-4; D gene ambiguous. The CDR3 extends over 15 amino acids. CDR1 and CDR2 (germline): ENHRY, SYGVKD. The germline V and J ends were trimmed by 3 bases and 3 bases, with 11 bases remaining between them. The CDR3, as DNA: TGTGCCATCAGTGATTCGAGGGTCGCTAATGAAAAACTGTTTTTT. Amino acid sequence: CAISDSRVANEKLFF.

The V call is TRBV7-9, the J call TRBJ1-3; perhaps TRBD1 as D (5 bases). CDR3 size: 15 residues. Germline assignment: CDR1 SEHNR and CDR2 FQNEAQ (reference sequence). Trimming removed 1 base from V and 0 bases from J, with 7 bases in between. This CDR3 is CASSLGGYSGNTIYF. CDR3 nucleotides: TGTGCCAGCAGCTTAGGGGGGTACTCTGGAAACACCATATATTTT.

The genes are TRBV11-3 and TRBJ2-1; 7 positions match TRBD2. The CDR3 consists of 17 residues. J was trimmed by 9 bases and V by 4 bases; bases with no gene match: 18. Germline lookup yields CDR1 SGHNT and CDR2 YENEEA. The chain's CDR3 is CASSSQSVSGTPSEQFF. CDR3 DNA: TGTGCCAGCAGCTCGCAGTCGGTCAGCGGGACTCCGAGTGAGCAGTTCTTC.

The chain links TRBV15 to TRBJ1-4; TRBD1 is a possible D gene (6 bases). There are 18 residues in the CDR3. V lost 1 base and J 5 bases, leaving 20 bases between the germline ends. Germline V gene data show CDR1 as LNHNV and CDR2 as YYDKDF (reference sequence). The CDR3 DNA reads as TGTGCCACCAGCAGAGCTAGTGGTGTACGGGGGCCCAATGAAAAACTGTTTTTT. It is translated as CATSRASGVRGPNEKLFF.